This entry describes one T cell receptor beta chain. This clonotype came up a few times. There is no known antigen for this receptor. No base quality information exists; no much larger clone differs at one position. The sample's time point label, decoded: approximately 45 days after influenza vaccine administration. The data derive from a study of response to subunit inactivated influenza vaccine (dated by TCRdb to 2016 to 2019). Looking at the study overall: The study used deep quantitative T cell receptor repertoire profiling to track responses to a trivalent subunit inactivated influenza vaccine. The paper's findings and limits, for the study overall: The authors proposed that each seasonal influenza vaccination may bring in only a limited number of new T cells.

From the germline V gene, CDR1 is MGHRA and CDR2 is YSYEKL. V is reduced by 2 bases and J by 5 bases, leaving a spacing of 12 bases between them. Counted from cysteine to phenylalanine, this CDR3 has 15 amino acids. Only the CDR3 portion is preserved as DNA: 45 bases, with reading frame beginning at the first base. The method behind the library was RT-PCR. The data were produced on an Illumina HiSeq 2500. TCRdb took the public reads, trimmed them with fastp at Q25, ran MiXCR for clone calling and kept in-frame beta chains. Every CDR3 protein is listed once, alongside the most common genes and DNA of its rows. This sample has approximately 500,000 distinct CDR3 sequences in its table, and over 10% of those were observed once. The ten largest clones capture 13% of the sample.

Recombination joined TRBV4-1 with TRBJ1-4; confidence is insufficient to name the D gene. Sequencing was performed on PBMCs from blood, taken around seven weeks after vaccination. The sequence derives from a man in his fifties who received an inactivated influenza vaccine. Donor details come from another sample of the same person, matched by shared clones. The DNA sequence follows: TGCGCCAGCAGCCAAAGCGAGAAGACGAATGAAAAACTGTTTTTT. Translated, it reads CASSQSEKTNEKLFF.